This T cell receptor (beta chain) was captured by sequencing in a study of cytomegalovirus exposure and HLA in healthy donors. Study as a whole: A data release that came early held roughly 90 million unique TCRs from HLA-typed donors.

Primers: 60 Vbeta forward and 13 Jbeta reverse. Sequencing was performed with immunoSEQ multiplex PCR; in TCRdb, only in-frame clones are kept and a portion is missing. The table has 92,000 or so clones, approximately 68% seen once. Germline values: CDR1 MNHEY, CDR2 SVGAGI. Trimming removed 6 bases from V and 4 bases from J, with 12 bases in between. The length of the CDR3 is 13 residues. Sequenced input: PBMCs. The chain uses TRBV6-5 and TRBJ1-1; maybe TRBD1 (6 bases). This TCR derives from a woman in her forties or fifties in good health and CMV-seropositive. CDR3 DNA: TGTGCCAGCAGACCCCACAGGGCCACTGAAGCTTTCTTT. Protein: CASRPHRATEAFF.